The 14 T cell receptor beta chains presented below share a single source sample, sequenced in a study of T-cell memory formation after mild COVID-19. MiXCR, run by TCRdb on the 5' RACE reads, gives a single entry per CDR3 protein. The repertoire holds more than 400,000 distinct CDR3 sequences, about 20% seen once, with about 12% in the top ten. Input material: PBMCs or a T cell subset sorted from them (not recorded which). Receptor source: an adult woman who had mild COVID-19 (a few samples of this study predate the infection). Cell type and time point are not known.

In this sample, this clonotype turned up many times. V and J are TRBV9 and TRBJ1-3, with 7 bases that match TRBD1. This CDR3 is built from 15 residues. Germline V gene data show CDR1 as SGDLS and CDR2 as YYNGEE. J was trimmed by 2 bases and V by 4 bases; bases with no gene match: 6. CDR3 nucleotides: TGTGCCAGCAGCCCTCGACAGGGCGCTGGAAACACCATATATTTT. Its protein product is CASSPRQGAGNTIYF.

The CDR3: CASSPKGEQETQYF. The CDR3 region has the DNA TGCGCCAGCAGCCCGAAGGGAGAACAAGAGACCCAGTACTTC. The chain recombines TRBV5-1 with TRBJ2-5; TRBD2 is a possible D gene (5 bases). CDR1 is SGHRS and CDR2 is YFSETQ in the germline V gene. V gave up 4 bases and J gave up 2 bases, with 12 bases separating them. This CDR3 has 14 amino acids.

The sample holds a few counts of this clonotype. The chain links TRBV7-6 to TRBJ2-7, with D possibly TRBD2 on 6 matching bases. V lost 1 base and J 8 bases, leaving 15 bases between the germline ends. The CDR3 has 14 residues. The germline V gene encodes CDR1 SGHVS and CDR2 FNYEAQ. CDR3 in amino acids: CASSLGTSSPQQYF. The CDR3 DNA reads as TGTGCCAGCAGCTTAGGCACTAGCTCCCCCCAGCAGTACTTC.

This clonotype was seen only a few times. The gene calls are TRBV12-3 or TRBV12-4 and TRBJ2-2, with 7 positions matching TRBD1. Germline trimming cut 6 bases from V and 3 bases from J; bases unmatched to any gene: 4. The CDR3 totals 14 residues. The CDR3 sequence: CASRGQWDTGELFF. CDR3 DNA: TGTGCCAGCAGGGGACAGTGGGACACCGGGGAGCTGTTTTTT.

This clonotype has at least ten counts. The chain combines TRBV24-1 with TRBJ1-1, with D maybe TRBD1 (5 bases). Germline V gives CDR1 KGHDR, CDR2 SFDVKD. Trimming took off 1 base at V and 8 bases at J, with 10 bases between the two ends. CDR3 length equals 13 residues. The CDR3 nucleotides read TGTGCCACCAGTGATTTTGGGGGGTCCGAAGCTTTCTTT. As protein: CATSDFGGSEAFF.

The chain is built from TRBV9 and TRBJ2-7; maybe TRBD1 (5 bases). Germline CDR1 is SGDLS and CDR2 is YYNGEE. Trimming cost V 0 bases and J 6 bases, with 10 bases left between them. The CDR3 covers 13 residues. The CDR3 loop reads CASSVGQGAEQYF. In DNA, the CDR3 is TGTGCCAGCAGCGTAGGTCAAGGGGCCGAGCAGTACTTC.

The chain uses TRBV5-1 and TRBJ2-1, with D unresolved. The V and J ends lost 4 bases and 0 bases respectively, with 8 bases between them. The CDR3 is 14 amino acids. Germline assignment: CDR1 SGHRS and CDR2 YFSETQ. For the CDR3, the DNA is TGCGCCAGCAGCCCCGGAGACTCCTACAATGAGCAGTTCTTC. Translating gives CASSPGDSYNEQFF.

This sequence joins TRBV5-1 and TRBJ1-1; D not resolved. The germline gives CDR1 SGHRS, CDR2 YFSETQ. V gave up 0 bases and J gave up 0 bases, with 9 bases separating them. The CDR3 runs to 15 residues. The CDR3 DNA sequence: TGCGCCAGCAGCTTGGCGCCGGGGATGAACACTGAAGCTTTCTTT. Its translation: CASSLAPGMNTEAFF.

This clonotype was picked up a small number of times. V usage is TRBV11-2 and J usage is TRBJ2-2; 8 bases align to TRBD2. The CDR3 has 15 amino acids. V lost 5 bases to trimming and J lost 4 bases; unmatched junction nucleotides: 6. CDR1 SGHAT and CDR2 FQNNGV come from the germline V gene. CDR3 coding DNA: TGTGCCAGCAGCCCCCTAGCGGGTCGCACCGGGGAGCTGTTTTTT. Translating gives CASSPLAGRTGELFF.

CDR3 protein: CASSKASTGHYNEQFF. CDR3 sequence (DNA): TGTGCCAGCAGCAAAGCTTCGACAGGGCACTACAATGAGCAGTTCTTC. The V call is TRBV9, the J call TRBJ2-1; 7 nucleotides line up with TRBD1. Unmatched junction bases numbered 10, after V lost 4 bases and J lost 3 bases. The CDR3 covers 16 residues. Germline V lookup: CDR1 SGDLS, CDR2 YYNGEE.

This clonotype was counted between two and nine times. This chain joins TRBV6-5 and TRBJ2-1, with D perhaps TRBD1 (6 bases). Trimming stripped 4 bases from V and 0 bases from J, with 13 bases between. The CDR3 is made up of 16 amino acids. CDR1 MNHEY and CDR2 SVGAGI come from the germline V gene. CDR3 protein: CASSSVQGSSYNEQFF. Here the CDR3 DNA reads TGTGCCAGCAGTTCCGTCCAGGGGAGCTCCTACAATGAGCAGTTCTTC.

The V call is TRBV6-6, the J call TRBJ2-1; 10 positions match TRBD2. Losses at the gene ends were 5 bases for V and 6 bases for J; bases not matched to a gene: 4. Germline CDR1 is MNHNY and CDR2 is SVGAGI (reference sequence). This CDR3 region has 14 residues. CDR3: CASSPSGRGNEQFF. CDR3 nucleotide sequence: TGTGCCAGCAGTCCTAGCGGGAGAGGCAATGAGCAGTTCTTC.

This clonotype showed up just a few times. The chain combines TRBV10-3 with TRBJ2-7; D is possibly TRBD1 (6 bases). The CDR3 extends over 14 amino acids. CDR1 ENHRY and CDR2 SYGVKD come from the germline V gene. The V end was cut by 7 bases, the J end by 1 base, with 14 bases between. The CDR3 region has the DNA TGTGCCATCAATGATGGGACAAGATCCTACGAGCAGTACTTC. It yields the protein CAINDGTRSYEQYF.

Ten or more counts support this clonotype. This rearrangement joins TRBV10-3 to TRBJ2-1, with 10 bases aligning to TRBD1. The ends lost 4 bases at V and 3 bases at J; junction bases unmatched: 3. The CDR3 contains 15 residues. CDR1 is ENHRY, CDR2 SYGVKD, per germline. The DNA for the CDR3 is TGTGCCATCAGTGGCCGGGACAGGGGCTACAATGAGCAGTTCTTC. Protein sequence: CAISGRDRGYNEQFF.